A selection of T cell receptor beta chains follows, all from one sample in a study of blood T cell repertoires in COVID-19. This table comes from immunoSEQ multiplex PCR, and its TCRdb copy is limited to in-frame clones, with some not included. Seen here are 60,000 to 75,000 clones, 79% observed once, and the top ten hold 26%. What was sequenced was peripheral blood. These receptors originate from a man aged 55 to 70 with active or convalescent COVID-19. Both conserved end residues are part of each CDR3. Fields, in order: V gene, D gene, clone size, J gene, CDR3 protein, CDR3 DNA. D genes are given only for firm matches. Clone size appears in some rows only: once, few, many, or a class for an expanded clone.

v_call: TRBV27; d_call: -; clone_size: few; j_call: TRBJ1-2; cdr3_aa: CASSSSFNYGYTF; cdr3_nt: TGTGCCAGCAGTTCGAGTTTTAACTATGGCTACACCTTC
v_call: TRBV5-4; d_call: TRBD1; clone_size: -; j_call: TRBJ2-5; cdr3_aa: CASSWTGENGETQYF; cdr3_nt: TGTGCCAGCAGCTGGACAGGGGAGAACGGAGAGACCCAGTACTTC
v_call: TRBV19; d_call: TRBD1; clone_size: -; j_call: TRBJ2-7; cdr3_aa: CASSIAGTGSYEQYF; cdr3_nt: TGTGCCAGTAGTATCGCCGGGACAGGCTCCTACGAGCAGTACTTC
v_call: TRBV7-9; d_call: TRBD1; clone_size: once; j_call: TRBJ1-5; cdr3_aa: CASSRDSHQPQHF; cdr3_nt: TGTGCCAGCAGCCGGGACAGTCATCAGCCCCAGCATTTT
v_call: TRBV3-1/TRBV3-2; d_call: -; clone_size: -; j_call: TRBJ2-7; cdr3_aa: CASSAQGVVYEQYF; cdr3_nt: TGTGCCAGCAGCGCCCAGGGTGTCGTCTACGAGCAGTACTTC
v_call: TRBV5-1; d_call: -; clone_size: -; j_call: TRBJ1-6; cdr3_aa: CASSLQGFDYSPLHF; cdr3_nt: TGCGCCAGCAGCTTACAGGGATTTGACTACTCACCCCTCCACTTT
v_call: TRBV3-1/TRBV3-2; d_call: TRBD2; clone_size: -; j_call: TRBJ2-1; cdr3_aa: CASSQEILAGIYNEQFF; cdr3_nt: TGTGCCAGCAGCCAAGAAATACTAGCGGGGATCTACAATGAGCAGTTCTTC
v_call: TRBV10-3; d_call: -; clone_size: few; j_call: TRBJ1-3; cdr3_aa: CAITGRETGNTIYF; cdr3_nt: TGTGCCATCACTGGCAGGGAAACGGGAAACACCATATATTTT
v_call: TRBV12-3/TRBV12-4; d_call: -; clone_size: few; j_call: TRBJ2-7; cdr3_aa: CASSRGTVYEQYF; cdr3_nt: TGTGCCAGCAGTCGCGGGACAGTCTACGAGCAGTACTTC
v_call: TRBV6-1; d_call: -; clone_size: few; j_call: TRBJ2-1; cdr3_aa: CASSEMSGPYNEQFF; cdr3_nt: TGTGCCAGCAGTGAAATGTCAGGGCCTTACAATGAGCAGTTCTTC
v_call: TRBV6-5; d_call: -; clone_size: -; j_call: TRBJ1-5; cdr3_aa: CASRDNSNQPQHF; cdr3_nt: TGTGCCAGCAGGGACAATAGCAATCAGCCCCAGCATTTT
v_call: TRBV6-5; d_call: TRBD1; clone_size: -; j_call: TRBJ1-2; cdr3_aa: CASSETGGANYGYTF; cdr3_nt: TGTGCCAGCAGCGAGACAGGGGGCGCGAACTATGGCTACACCTTC
v_call: TRBV28; d_call: -; clone_size: -; j_call: TRBJ1-3; cdr3_aa: CASSLNRLGSSGNTIYF; cdr3_nt: TGTGCCAGCAGCCTAAACCGCCTAGGGAGCTCTGGAAACACCATATATTTT
v_call: TRBV7-3; d_call: -; clone_size: -; j_call: TRBJ2-7; cdr3_aa: CASSLFGGLAYEQYF; cdr3_nt: TGTGCCAGCAGCTTATTCGGCGGGCTGGCCTACGAGCAGTACTTC
v_call: TRBV5-1; d_call: -; clone_size: -; j_call: TRBJ2-2; cdr3_aa: CASSWSWVRSTGELFF; cdr3_nt: TGCGCCAGCAGCTGGTCCTGGGTTAGGAGCACCGGGGAGCTGTTTTTT
v_call: TRBV7-3; d_call: -; clone_size: -; j_call: TRBJ1-4; cdr3_aa: CASSLSGATNEKLFF; cdr3_nt: TGTGCCAGCAGCCTTTCGGGGGCAACTAATGAAAAACTGTTTTTT
v_call: TRBV18; d_call: -; clone_size: -; j_call: TRBJ1-5; cdr3_aa: CASSPGLSNQPQHF; cdr3_nt: TGTGCCAGCTCACCAGGACTGAGCAATCAGCCCCAGCATTTT
v_call: TRBV9; d_call: -; clone_size: -; j_call: TRBJ2-2; cdr3_aa: CASSVGRGGELFF; cdr3_nt: TGTGCCAGCAGCGTGGGCAGGGGCGGGGAGCTGTTTTTT
v_call: TRBV7-2; d_call: -; clone_size: -; j_call: TRBJ1-3; cdr3_aa: CASSLHKNSGNTIYF; cdr3_nt: TGTGCCAGCAGCTTACACAAAAACTCTGGAAACACCATATATTTT
v_call: TRBV6-5; d_call: -; clone_size: few; j_call: TRBJ1-3; cdr3_aa: CASSYSYTEYGNTIYF; cdr3_nt: TGTGCCAGCAGTTACTCATACACAGAATATGGAAACACCATATATTTT
v_call: TRBV7-9; d_call: -; clone_size: -; j_call: TRBJ1-4; cdr3_aa: CASSLTGDPEKLFF; cdr3_nt: TGTGCCAGCAGCTTGACAGGTGACCCTGAAAAACTGTTTTTT
v_call: TRBV5-6; d_call: TRBD1; clone_size: -; j_call: TRBJ1-6; cdr3_aa: CASSSGTGPLPHF; cdr3_nt: TGTGCCAGCAGTTCCGGGACAGGGCCATTACCCCACTTT
v_call: TRBV11-1; d_call: TRBD1; clone_size: -; j_call: TRBJ1-1; cdr3_aa: CASSVNRGLTEAFF; cdr3_nt: TGTGCCAGCAGCGTCAACAGGGGGCTCACTGAAGCTTTCTTT
v_call: TRBV28; d_call: -; clone_size: -; j_call: TRBJ2-2; cdr3_aa: CASSLGRVGGELFF; cdr3_nt: TGTGCCAGCAGTTTAGGCCGGGTTGGAGGGGAGCTGTTTTTT
v_call: TRBV4-2; d_call: TRBD2; clone_size: -; j_call: TRBJ2-3; cdr3_aa: CASSQELASGLTDTQYF; cdr3_nt: TGTGCCAGCAGCCAAGAGCTGGCTAGCGGTCTCACAGATACGCAGTATTTT
v_call: TRBV4-3; d_call: TRBD1; clone_size: -; j_call: TRBJ1-6; cdr3_aa: CASSRADRVNSPLHF; cdr3_nt: TGCGCCAGCAGCCGGGCGGACAGGGTTAATTCACCCCTCCACTTT
v_call: TRBV7-2; d_call: TRBD1; clone_size: once; j_call: TRBJ2-7; cdr3_aa: CASSLGTGDREQYF; cdr3_nt: TGTGCCAGCAGCTTAGGGACAGGGGATCGTGAGCAGTACTTC
v_call: TRBV29-1; d_call: TRBD1; clone_size: -; j_call: TRBJ2-2; cdr3_aa: CSVGGDHRGDTGELFF; cdr3_nt: TGCAGCGTTGGTGGTGACCACAGGGGAGATACCGGGGAGCTGTTTTTT
v_call: TRBV13; d_call: -; clone_size: -; j_call: TRBJ2-2; cdr3_aa: CASSSPQGTNTGELFF; cdr3_nt: TGTGCCAGCAGCTCCCCGCAGGGGACCAACACCGGGGAGCTGTTTTTT
v_call: TRBV30; d_call: TRBD2; clone_size: -; j_call: TRBJ2-7; cdr3_aa: CAWTSGGGSSYEQYF; cdr3_nt: TGTGCCTGGACTAGCGGGGGGGGAAGCTCCTACGAGCAGTACTTC
v_call: TRBV5-5; d_call: -; clone_size: -; j_call: TRBJ1-1; cdr3_aa: CASSHSRTENTEAFF; cdr3_nt: TGTGCCAGCAGCCATAGCCGGACAGAGAACACTGAAGCTTTCTTT
v_call: TRBV20-1; d_call: TRBD2; clone_size: -; j_call: TRBJ2-1; cdr3_aa: CSASGTSDNEQFF; cdr3_nt: TGCAGTGCTAGTGGTACTAGCGACAATGAGCAGTTCTTC
v_call: TRBV20-1; d_call: -; clone_size: -; j_call: TRBJ1-2; cdr3_aa: CSASGGEDYGYTF; cdr3_nt: TGCAGTGCTAGTGGGGGGGAGGACTATGGCTACACCTTC
v_call: TRBV5-1; d_call: -; clone_size: -; j_call: TRBJ2-1; cdr3_aa: CASSMSSYNEQFF; cdr3_nt: TGCGCCAGCAGTATGAGCTCCTACAATGAGCAGTTCTTC
v_call: TRBV2; d_call: TRBD2; clone_size: -; j_call: TRBJ2-1; cdr3_aa: CAGGEGVNEQFF; cdr3_nt: TGTGCCGGTGGGGAGGGTGTCAATGAGCAGTTCTTC
v_call: TRBV7-3; d_call: -; clone_size: few; j_call: TRBJ1-2; cdr3_aa: CASSLTRGGDGYTF; cdr3_nt: TGTGCCAGCAGCTTAACAAGAGGGGGAGATGGCTACACCTTC
v_call: TRBV11-2; d_call: -; clone_size: -; j_call: TRBJ1-5; cdr3_aa: CASSFGQNQPQHF; cdr3_nt: TGTGCCAGCAGCTTCGGACAGAATCAGCCCCAGCATTTT
v_call: TRBV28; d_call: -; clone_size: -; j_call: TRBJ1-4; cdr3_aa: CASSDGNEKLFF; cdr3_nt: TGTGCCAGCAGCGACGGGAATGAAAAACTGTTTTTT
v_call: TRBV6-5; d_call: TRBD1; clone_size: -; j_call: TRBJ1-1; cdr3_aa: CASSEFMGQTAFF; cdr3_nt: TGTGCCAGCAGCGAGTTCATGGGACAGACGGCTTTCTTT
v_call: TRBV19; d_call: -; clone_size: -; j_call: TRBJ2-1; cdr3_aa: CASSIDGPSYNEQFF; cdr3_nt: TGTGCCAGTAGTATAGATGGGCCCTCCTACAATGAGCAGTTCTTC
v_call: TRBV3-1/TRBV3-2; d_call: -; clone_size: -; j_call: TRBJ2-1; cdr3_aa: CASSPPGYNEQFF; cdr3_nt: TGTGCCAGCAGCCCCCCAGGATACAATGAGCAGTTCTTC
v_call: TRBV7-9; d_call: -; clone_size: -; j_call: TRBJ1-2; cdr3_aa: CASSSASRARYYGYTF; cdr3_nt: TGTGCCAGCAGCTCGGCTTCGAGGGCAAGATACTATGGCTACACCTTC
v_call: TRBV19; d_call: TRBD1; clone_size: -; j_call: TRBJ1-1; cdr3_aa: CASSTGTGPTEAFF; cdr3_nt: TGTGCCAGTAGTACGGGGACAGGGCCCACTGAAGCTTTCTTT
v_call: TRBV9; d_call: TRBD2; clone_size: -; j_call: TRBJ2-5; cdr3_aa: CASSVGTRVFQETQYF; cdr3_nt: TGTGCCAGCAGCGTTGGGACTAGGGTATTTCAAGAGACCCAGTACTTC
v_call: TRBV28; d_call: -; clone_size: -; j_call: TRBJ2-7; cdr3_aa: CASSPGQSYEQYF; cdr3_nt: TGTGCCAGCAGCCCCGGACAGAGCTACGAGCAGTACTTC
v_call: TRBV2; d_call: TRBD1; clone_size: few; j_call: TRBJ1-1; cdr3_aa: CASRLGQGLTEAFF; cdr3_nt: TGTGCCAGCCGGTTGGGACAGGGTCTCACTGAAGCTTTCTTT
v_call: TRBV5-1; d_call: -; clone_size: few; j_call: TRBJ2-7; cdr3_aa: CASSLAGTAGEEQYF; cdr3_nt: TGCGCCAGCAGCTTGGCCGGGACAGCGGGCGAGGAGCAGTACTTC
v_call: TRBV28; d_call: TRBD1; clone_size: -; j_call: TRBJ2-7; cdr3_aa: CASSFPGDREQYF; cdr3_nt: TGTGCCAGCAGTTTTCCCGGGGACAGGGAGCAGTACTTC
v_call: TRBV7-3; d_call: TRBD1; clone_size: -; j_call: TRBJ2-3; cdr3_aa: CASREGTGKGSTDTQYF; cdr3_nt: TGTGCCAGCAGGGAGGGGACAGGGAAAGGGAGCACAGATACGCAGTATTTT
v_call: TRBV6-5; d_call: TRBD1; clone_size: -; j_call: TRBJ1-5; cdr3_aa: CASRTGGGNQPQHF; cdr3_nt: TGTGCCAGCAGAACAGGGGGCGGAAATCAGCCCCAGCATTTT